Following are 8 T cell receptor beta chains from one sample sequenced in a study of blood T cell repertoires in COVID-19 (dated by TCRdb to 2019 to 2021). The library was prepared using the immunoSEQ multiplex PCR assay. TCRdb re-hosts the immuneACCESS table, in-frame sequences only. Its copies lack some clones; in the studies checked, an unresolved V gene accounts for under half of them, and the cause for the rest is not known. Counted in this sample were about 110,000 clones; around 81% of them appeared once. 4% to 5.5% of the sample is taken by the ten largest. The specimen sequenced was peripheral blood. These receptors all come from a human donor in a cohort sampled during active or convalescent COVID-19.

This clone was detected only a few times. The chain uses TRBV30 and TRBJ1-4; a possible D gene is TRBD1 (5 bases). V shed 0 bases and J shed 8 bases, with 10 bases lying between them. The CDR3 has 13 amino acids. Germline values: CDR1 GTSNPN, CDR2 SVGIG (reference sequence). CDR3 residues: CAWSVGRVEKLFF. The CDR3 nucleotides read TGTGCCTGGAGTGTTGGCAGGGTAGAAAAACTGTTTTTT.

The chain recombines TRBV7-6 with TRBJ2-3; D remains ambiguous. The CDR3 is 16 residues long. Trimming removed 3 bases from V and 0 bases from J, with 13 bases in between. Germline V gene data show CDR1 as SGHVS and CDR2 as FNYEAQ. The CDR3 is CASSLLGQTSTDTQYF. In nucleotides, the CDR3 is TGTGCCAGCAGCTTGCTAGGCCAAACTAGCACAGATACGCAGTATTTT.

The CDR3: CASSPRGQGAYEQYF. The CDR3 nucleotides are TGTGCCAGCAGCCCCCGGGGACAGGGGGCCTACGAGCAGTACTTC. This chain uses TRBV7-2 with TRBJ2-7; 11 bases align to TRBD1. From germline, CDR1 is SGHTA and CDR2 FQGNSA. This CDR3 is 15 amino acids long. V lost 5 bases, J lost 2 bases, and 5 bases stayed unmatched.

This sequence joins TRBV6-1 and TRBJ1-6; D is uncertain. The germline V gene has CDR1 MNHNS and CDR2 SASEGT. V lost 7 bases to trimming and J lost 2 bases, with 15 bases between them. The CDR3 runs 16 residues. The CDR3 DNA follows: TGTGCCAGCACTGAGGGAGTTGGCCCCTATAATTCACCCCTCCACTTT. It translates to CASTEGVGPYNSPLHF.

In its sample, this clone was seen a few times. The chain recombines TRBV9 with TRBJ2-7; 10 bases align to TRBD2. The V segment lost 5 bases and the J segment 3 bases; nucleotides outside the gene matches: 8. CDR3 length: 15 amino acids. Germline values: CDR1 SGDLS, CDR2 YYNGEE. The CDR3 sequence is CASSPSSGSLYEQYF. CDR3 coding DNA: TGTGCCAGCAGTCCCTCTAGCGGGAGCCTCTACGAGCAGTACTTC.

The rearrangement links TRBV6-2 or TRBV6-3 to TRBJ2-5; D gene uncertain. The V end lost 2 bases, the J end lost 2 bases, and 9 bases lay between the germline ends. This CDR3 region has 14 residues. Germline lookup yields CDR1 MNHEY and CDR2 SVGEGT. This CDR3 reads CASSYVSRQETQYF. DNA for the CDR3: TGTGCCAGCAGTTACGTGTCGAGACAAGAGACCCAGTACTTC.

The chain carries TRBV4-2 and TRBJ2-7, with 12 bases matching TRBD2. The CDR3 contains 16 residues. V shed 2 bases, J shed 3 bases, and the junction held 5 bases outside the gene matches. From germline, CDR1 is LGHNA and CDR2 YNFKEQ. This CDR3 is CASSQRTSGNFYEQYF. The CDR3 region has the DNA TGTGCCAGCAGCCAAAGGACTAGCGGGAATTTCTACGAGCAGTACTTC.

The rearrangement links TRBV5-6 to TRBJ1-3; maybe TRBD1 (5 bases). Deletions cut 4 bases from V and 4 bases from J, with 12 bases between. The CDR3 runs to 14 residues. CDR1 is SGHDT and CDR2 is YYEEEE in the germline V gene. This CDR3 is CASSTGRPGNTIYF. The CDR3, as DNA: TGTGCCAGCAGCACAGGCCGACCCGGAAACACCATATATTTT.